These 7 T cell receptor beta chains share one sample of origin, sequenced in a study of long-term antiretroviral therapy in people with HIV. The run of the v3.0 immunoSEQ assay was at survey level. TCRdb's table, derived via immunoSEQ multiplex PCR, lists solely in-frame clones and lacks some. The table shows fewer than 45,000 clones, with roughly 81% occurring only once. This specimen was unsorted PBMCs, taken roughly 2.8 years before starting antiretroviral therapy. The receptor set was obtained from a woman in her twenties or thirties with HIV.

V is TRBV5-1 and J is TRBJ2-4; 9 bases map to TRBD1. CDR3 length: 15 residues. V gave up 6 bases and J gave up 7 bases; unmatched junction bases: 11. Germline CDR1 is SGHRS and CDR2 is YFSETQ. CDR3 nucleotides: TGCGCCAGCAACGCAGTCGGGACAGGGAAGAACATTCAGTACTTC. It is translated as CASNAVGTGKNIQYF.

The chain uses TRBV7-2 and TRBJ2-1, with TRBD1 matching 12 bases. The V gene end was trimmed by 5 bases and the J gene end by 7 bases; junction bases not matched to a gene: 12. CDR3 length: 17 residues. CDR1 SGHTA and CDR2 FQGNSA come from the germline V gene. Here the CDR3 DNA reads TGTGCCAGCAGCCCGCACTCCGGGACAGGGGGCGGGAATGAGCAGTTCTTC. Residues: CASSPHSGTGGGNEQFF.

The chain links TRBV6-1 to TRBJ2-7, with a weak D call TRBD1 (6 bases). Trimming shortened V by 8 bases and J by 0 bases, and 14 bases separated the two germline ends. CDR1 MNHNS and CDR2 SASEGT come from the germline V gene. CDR3 size: 14 residues. The CDR3: CASWTQGPSYEQYV. The CDR3 DNA sequence: TGTGCCAGCTGGACGCAGGGGCCCTCCTACGAGCAGTACGTC.

The chain links TRBV7-2 to TRBJ2-3, with TRBD2 matching 8 bases. Germline loops: CDR1 SGHTA, CDR2 FQGNSA. This CDR3 has 15 residues. The trim removed 4 bases at V and 0 bases at J, leaving 3 bases unmatched. CDR3 nucleotides: TGTGCCAGCAGCTCGACTAGCGCAAGCACAGATACGCAGTATTTT. Its protein is CASSSTSASTDTQYF.

This chain connects TRBV5-1 to TRBJ2-3, with D possibly being TRBD2 (5 bases). Trimming removed 4 bases from V and 4 bases from J, with 13 bases in between. Germline loops: CDR1 SGHRS, CDR2 YFSETQ. The CDR3 sequence is 14 residues long. The chain's CDR3 is CASSTSGDADTQYF. The DNA of the CDR3 is TGCGCCAGCAGCACCTCCGGGGATGCAGATACGCAGTATTTT.

The V and J genes are TRBV11-2 and TRBJ1-2; D possibly corresponds to TRBD1 (6 bases). The V end was cut by 5 bases, the J end by 1 base, with 17 bases between. CDR1 is SGHAT and CDR2 is FQNNGV in the germline V gene. CDR3 length: 16 residues. The CDR3 region has the DNA TGTGCCAGCAGCCCTCCCGGGCAGGGACATAACTATGGCTACACCTTC. This codes for CASSPPGQGHNYGYTF.

This chain connects TRBV6-5 to TRBJ2-7, with TRBD1 matching 10 bases. The CDR3 totals 15 residues. After removal of 6 bases from V and 3 bases from J, the junction contained 8 bases not matched to a gene. CDR1 is MNHEY, CDR2 SVGAGI, per germline. The CDR3 region is CASSRYRDRGYEQYF. CDR3 DNA: TGTGCCAGCAGCAGATACCGGGACAGGGGCTACGAGCAGTACTTC.